The 10 T cell receptor beta chains below come from one sample, sequenced in a study of T-cell reconstitution after alpha-beta-depleted transplantation in children. A library of TCRbeta sequences, prepared with unique molecular identifiers, was generated. TCRdb re-called the PCR reads through MiXCR, storing one row per CDR3 protein. The repertoire includes roughly 500,000 distinct CDR3 sequences, 15% to 20% of them detected once, and 3% to 4% sits in the top ten. The sequencing used PBMCs from the stem cell graft donor, collected from the stem cell graft. All receptors come from a human donor who donated a stem cell graft to a child with acute lymphoblastic leukemia.

The CDR3 region is CASSQSRGTAGYTF. CDR3 DNA sequence: TGCGCCAGCAGTCAATCGAGGGGGACGGCTGGCTACACCTTC. V and J are TRBV23-1 and TRBJ1-2; possible D gene TRBD1, 6 bases. TRBV23-1 is an ORF for which the function is uncertain. V dropped 0 bases and J dropped 7 bases, with 12 bases sitting between them. CDR3 length equals 14 residues.

This clonotype was detected a few times. V and J are TRBV7-9 and TRBJ1-1; D is unresolved. The CDR3 spans 14 residues. Trimming removed 3 bases at V and 3 bases at J, with 11 bases between. The germline gives CDR1 SEHNR, CDR2 FQNEAQ (reference sequence). The chain's CDR3 is CASSFETGYTEAFF. CDR3 coding DNA: TGTGCCAGCAGCTTTGAGACGGGGTACACTGAAGCTTTCTTT.

The chain links TRBV5-1 to TRBJ1-4, with D possibly matching TRBD1 (5 bases). Trimming removed 4 bases from V and 7 bases from J, with 14 bases in between. Germline CDR1 is SGHRS and CDR2 is YFSETQ. CDR3 size: 14 residues. CDR3 coding DNA: TGCGCCAGCAGCCGCAACCAGGGAGGTGAAAAACTGTTTTTT. Protein product: CASSRNQGGEKLFF.

The rearrangement uses TRBV11-2 and TRBJ2-2; TRBD2 matches 8 bases. With V trimmed by 2 bases and J by 6 bases, 5 bases remained unmatched. Germline V gene sequence: CDR1 SGHAT, CDR2 FQNNGV. The CDR3 consists of 15 residues. CDR3 nucleotides: TGTGCCAGCAGCTTAAACAGCGGGGGAGCCGGGGAGCTGTTTTTT. As protein: CASSLNSGGAGELFF. The entire variable domain, with the rest obtained from reference TRBV11-2 and TRBJ2-2, is as follows: EAGVAQSPRYKIIEKRQSVAFWCNPISGHATLYWYQQILGQGPKLLIQFQNNGVVDDSQLPKDRFSAERLKGVDSTLKIQPAKLEDSAVYLCASSLNSGGAGELFFGEGSRLTVL.

This clonotype was recorded a few times. CDR3 region: CASSLRSGRLHNEQFF. The CDR3 region has the DNA TGTGCCAGCAGTTTGCGGAGCGGGAGGCTCCACAATGAGCAGTTCTTC. The rearrangement uses TRBV27 and TRBJ2-1, with 9 bases lining up with TRBD2. Trimming removed 3 bases from V and 5 bases from J; junction bases left unmatched: 8. Germline V CDR1 and CDR2: MNHEY, SMNVEV (reference sequence). The CDR3 runs 16 residues.

The V gene is TRBV18, the J gene TRBJ2-4; a possible D gene is TRBD1 (6 bases). V lost 3 bases and J lost 8, with 17 bases in between. Germline loops: CDR1 KGHSH, CDR2 LQKENI. The CDR3 consists of 15 residues. As DNA, the CDR3 is TGTGCCAGCTCACCGATGACAGGCCAGGGAGACATTCAGTACTTC. Translating it yields CASSPMTGQGDIQYF.

J is TRBJ2-5 and V is TRBV11-1, with D tentatively TRBD1 or TRBD2 (5 bases each). Germline CDR1 is SGHAT and CDR2 is FQDESV (reference sequence). This CDR3 comprises 17 residues. With 6 bases removed from V and 4 bases from J, the gap between germline ends came to 24 bases. The chain's CDR3 is CASSSERRIIRGETQYF. The CDR3 DNA follows: TGTGCCAGCAGTTCAGAGCGGCGGATTATTAGGGGAGAGACCCAGTACTTC.

This clonotype has a handful of counts. This chain connects TRBV29-1 to TRBJ2-3; the D call may be TRBD1 or TRBD2 (5 bases each). This CDR3 contains 13 residues. Germline V gives CDR1 SQVTM, CDR2 ANQGSEA. Trimming removed 4 bases at V and 6 bases at J, with 14 bases between. The CDR3 protein is CSVGRGAGDTQYF. CDR3 nucleotides: TGCAGCGTTGGAAGGGGAGCAGGGGATACGCAGTATTTT.

The chain joins TRBV10-3 to TRBJ2-7; D not certain. The CDR3 consists of 13 residues. The germline CDR1 and CDR2 sequences are ENHRY and SYGVKD. V was cut by 11 bases and J by 2 bases, with 16 bases left in between. The CDR3 sequence is CALEDERTYEQYF. CDR3 nucleotides: TGTGCCCTTGAAGACGAGAGGACCTACGAGCAGTACTTC.

This clonotype was seen a few times. This chain connects TRBV4-3 to TRBJ2-2; D possibly corresponds to TRBD2 (6 bases). Trimming stripped 5 bases from V and 4 bases from J, with 14 bases between. The germline V gene has CDR1 LGHNA and CDR2 YSLEER. The CDR3 consists of 15 residues. The CDR3 DNA follows: TGCGCCAGCAGCGGGGGGTCAGATATCACCGGGGAGCTGTTTTTT. Protein: CASSGGSDITGELFF.